This T cell receptor beta chain was recovered during a study of control samples from healthy donors and cancer patients. Clones were sequenced by immunoSEQ multiplex PCR, and TCRdb holds only the in-frame ones, with some missing. Found here are about 6,700 clones, over 60% of them singletons; the top ten hold about 17%. V trimming: 3 bases; J trimming: 9 bases; junction bases outside the gene matches: 6. Germline values: CDR1 MGHDK, CDR2 SYGVNS. The CDR3 is 16 residues long. This sequence joins TRBV25-1 and TRBJ2-1, with 15 bases identical to TRBD2. The receptor was derived from a male donor with melanoma. The specimen was formalin-fixed, paraffin-embedded tissue. The CDR3 sequence is CASSDLGLAGGPEQFF. The CDR3 region has the DNA TGTGCCAGCAGTGATCTCGGACTAGCGGGGGGGCCTGAGCAGTTCTTC.